One and the same sample provided the 28 T cell receptor beta chains below, sequenced in a study of Ad26.COV2.S vaccination and SARS-CoV-2 variants. Method: immunoSEQ multiplex PCR; TCRdb's copy keeps in-frame clones and lacks some. The repertoire holds over 400,000 clones, with around 92% as singletons. Treatment reported: 15 to 20 received Ad26.COV2.S at low or high dose, single or two shots; roughly five received placebo; per-sample allocation not given. Sampling happened 63 days after the first vaccine or placebo injection. The input for sequencing was peripheral blood, taken in a trial of Ad26.COV2.S vaccine versus placebo. The source of these receptors is a person aged 18 to 65 who received the Ad26.COV2.S COVID-19 vaccine or a placebo.

CDR3 sequence reads: CAWSRGGYEQYF. Here the CDR3 DNA reads TGTGCCTGGAGCCGTGGGGGATACGAGCAGTACTTC. The chain recombines TRBV30 with TRBJ2-7; D may be TRBD1 or TRBD2 (5 bases each). This CDR3 has 12 amino acids. The V end lost 3 bases, the J end lost 4 bases, and 10 bases lay between the germline ends. Germline CDR1 GTSNPN, CDR2 SVGIG (reference sequence). Supplemented by reference TRBV30 and TRBJ2-7, the full variable domain reads SQTIHQWPATLVQPVGSPLSLECTVEGTSNPNLYWYRQAAGRGLQLLFYSVGIGQISSEVPQNLSASRPQDRQFILSSKKLLLSDSGFYLCAWSRGGYEQYFGPGTRLTVT.

V and J are TRBV5-5 and TRBJ1-4; D remains ambiguous. This CDR3 has 18 residues. The germline V gene encodes CDR1 SGHKS and CDR2 YYEKEE (reference sequence). The V end lost 1 base, the J end lost 5 bases, and 21 bases lay between the germline ends. The DNA for the CDR3 is TGTGCCAGCAGCTTGACCCTCACACGGGCGCGGGCGAATGAAAAACTGTTTTTT. Translating it yields CASSLTLTRARANEKLFF.

V gene TRBV27 combines with J gene TRBJ2-1; 9 positions agree with TRBD2. The V and J ends lost 8 bases and 3 bases, in that order; junction bases with no gene match: 5. Germline loops: CDR1 MNHEY, CDR2 SMNVEV (reference sequence). This CDR3 is built from 14 residues. This chain's CDR3 is CASSSGGNYNEQFF. CDR3 DNA sequence: TGTGCCAGCTCCAGCGGGGGGAACTACAATGAGCAGTTCTTC.

The chain couples TRBV30 to TRBJ1-2; the D is unclear. V dropped 1 base and J dropped 3 bases, with 12 bases sitting between them. Germline CDR1 GTSNPN, CDR2 SVGIG (reference sequence). The CDR3 consists of 14 residues. This chain's CDR3 is CAWSAGRQDYGYTF. The CDR3 DNA reads TGTGCCTGGAGTGCGGGTCGGCAGGACTATGGCTACACCTTC.

The chain's CDR3 is CASSLLGVDQPQHF. The DNA for the CDR3 is TGCGCCAGCAGCTTGTTAGGGGTCGATCAGCCCCAGCATTTT. The gene calls are TRBV5-1 and TRBJ1-5; D perhaps matches TRBD1 (5 bases). Trimming removed 1 base from V and 5 bases from J, with 10 bases in between. The CDR3 has 14 residues. Looked up from germline, CDR1 is SGHRS and CDR2 is YFSETQ. Full variable domain (remainder filled in from reference TRBV5-1 and TRBJ1-5): KAGVTQTPRYLIKTRGQQVTLSCSPISGHRSVSWYQQTPGQGLQFLFEYFSETQRNKGNFPGRFSGRQFSNSRSEMNVSTLELGDSALYLCASSLLGVDQPQHFGDGTRLSIL.

The J gene is TRBJ2-7, the V gene TRBV19, with 12 bases aligning to TRBD2. V trimming: 9 bases; J trimming: 0 bases; junction bases outside the gene matches: 3. The CDR3 spans 14 residues. The germline V gene encodes CDR1 LNHDA and CDR2 SQIVND (reference sequence). As DNA, the CDR3 is TGTGCCAGCCGACTAGCGGGGGACTCCTACGAGCAGTACTTC. Its translation is CASRLAGDSYEQYF. Full variable domain (missing parts from reference TRBV19 and TRBJ2-7): DGGITQSPKYLFRKEGQNVTLSCEQNLNHDAMYWYRQDPGQGLRLIYYSQIVNDFQKGDIAEGYSVSREKKESFPLTVTSAQKNPTAFYLCASRLAGDSYEQYFGPGTRLTVT.

This chain joins TRBV7-2 and TRBJ1-4; 8 bases match TRBD1. The CDR3 runs to 16 residues. The germline V gene has CDR1 SGHTA and CDR2 FQGNSA. Unmatched junction bases numbered 5, after V lost 4 bases and J lost 1 base. The chain's CDR3 is CASSSRTGLTNEKLFF. CDR3 bases: TGTGCCAGCAGCTCTCGGACAGGGCTAACTAATGAAAAACTGTTTTTT.

The chain links TRBV30 to TRBJ1-5; D gene ambiguous. V was trimmed by 2 bases and J by 7 bases, leaving 12 bases between them. Germline V gene data show CDR1 as GTSNPN and CDR2 as SVGIG (reference sequence). CDR3 size: 13 residues. CDR3 nucleotides: TGTGCCTGGAGTTCCCTCGCAAGCCAGCCCCAGCATTTT. As protein: CAWSSLASQPQHF.

CDR3 DNA sequence: TGTGCCAGCAGCTTGACAGCGTTCTATGGCTACACCTTC. Encoded protein: CASSLTAFYGYTF. The chain joins TRBV5-5 to TRBJ1-2; no clear D. Trimming pared 1 base from V and 4 bases from J, leaving 8 bases between. CDR1 is SGHKS, CDR2 YYEKEE, per germline (reference sequence). This CDR3 comprises 13 residues.

As regards this clone: The identical CDR3 is also encoded by other nucleotide sequences in the sample. The chain carries TRBV7-2 and TRBJ1-2; D might be TRBD1 (6 bases). The V end was cut by 2 bases, the J end by 2 bases, with 15 bases between. The CDR3 spans 16 residues. Germline lookup yields CDR1 SGHTA and CDR2 FQGNSA. The CDR3 sequence is CASSLINRDINYGYTF. CDR3 DNA: TGTGCCAGCAGCTTAATAAACCGGGACATCAACTATGGCTACACCTTC. Full variable domain (rest looked up from reference TRBV7-2 and TRBJ1-2): GAGVSQSPSNKVTEKGKDVELRCDPISGHTALYWYRQSLGQGLEFLIYFQGNSAPDKSGLPSDRFSAERTGGSVSTLTIQRTQQEDSAVYLCASSLINRDINYGYTFGSGTRLTVV.

V is TRBV29-1 and J is TRBJ2-2; 8 bases map to TRBD1. The CDR3 loop spans 15 amino acids. V lost 6 bases, J lost 2 bases, and 8 bases stayed unmatched. Germline lookup yields CDR1 SQVTM and CDR2 ANQGSEA. CDR3 nucleotides: TGCAGCGTCGAACAGGACAGGGCCAACACCGGGGAGCTGTTTTTT. This sequence encodes CSVEQDRANTGELFF.

With respect to this clone: Other DNA sequences in the same sample also yield this CDR3. The chain links TRBV5-5 to TRBJ1-1, with D perhaps matching TRBD1 (5 bases). Germline CDR1 and CDR2: SGHKS and YYEKEE (reference sequence). This CDR3 comprises 13 residues. The V end lost 4 bases, the J end lost 2 bases, and 9 bases lay between the germline ends. CDR3 loop: CASSLGVNTEAFF. The CDR3 nucleotides read TGTGCCAGCAGCCTGGGGGTTAACACTGAAGCTTTCTTT.

V is TRBV10-2 and J is TRBJ2-3; D is possibly TRBD1 (6 bases). Germline lookup yields CDR1 WSHSY and CDR2 SAAADI. V dropped 2 bases and J dropped 3 bases, with 6 bases sitting between them. The CDR3 loop spans 13 amino acids. The CDR3 sequence is CASSETGTDTQYF. The DNA for the CDR3 is TGCGCCAGCAGTGAGACAGGGACAGATACGCAGTATTTT.

The V call is TRBV28, the J call TRBJ2-6, with TRBD1 identical over 7 bases. Trimming took 5 bases from V and 0 from J; bases not matched to a gene: 13. The length of the CDR3 is 19 residues. Looked up from germline, CDR1 is MDHEN and CDR2 is SYDVKM. Here the CDR3 DNA reads TGTGCCAGCAGTCCCTTTAGACAGGGTCTTTACTCTGGGGCCAACGTCCTGACTTTC. Its protein product is CASSPFRQGLYSGANVLTF.

The chain has TRBV7-9 and TRBJ2-1, with TRBD1 matching 8 bases. Germline CDR1 is SEHNR and CDR2 is FQNEAQ (reference sequence). The CDR3 is made up of 15 amino acids. V was pared by 5 bases and J by 3 bases, with 6 bases of the junction left unmatched. The CDR3 bases are TGTGCCAGCAGCGTCCGGGACAGGCTCTACAATGAGCAGTTCTTC. Its protein is CASSVRDRLYNEQFF.

The chain has TRBV5-1 and TRBJ2-7, with D perhaps being TRBD1 or TRBD2 (5 bases each). The CDR3 length is 15 residues. Trimming shortened V by 4 bases and J by 2 bases, and 16 bases separated the two germline ends. The V gene's germline CDR1 is SGHRS and CDR2 YFSETQ. In nucleotides, the CDR3 is TGCGCCAGCAGCCCGACGTGGGGGACGACCTACGAGCAGTACTTC. Translating it yields CASSPTWGTTYEQYF.

The CDR3 spells CASSLDGGPISTDTQYF. CDR3 DNA sequence: TGTGCCAGCAGCTTAGACGGGGGGCCGATTTCCACAGATACGCAGTATTTT. The gene calls are TRBV7-9 and TRBJ2-3, with D possibly matching TRBD2 (7 bases). The CDR3 is made up of 17 amino acids. V shed 1 base and J shed 2 bases, with 16 bases lying between them. Germline V gene data show CDR1 as SEHNR and CDR2 as FQNEAQ (reference sequence).

The chain joins TRBV7-2 to TRBJ1-2, with 9 bases aligning to TRBD1. V lost 5 bases, J lost 3 bases, and 7 bases stayed unmatched. CDR3 length equals 15 residues. Per germline, CDR1 SGHTA and CDR2 FQGNSA. This CDR3 is CASSHRQGGDYGYTF. The CDR3 region has the DNA TGTGCCAGCAGCCACAGACAGGGGGGGGACTATGGCTACACCTTC.

This rearrangement joins TRBV12-3 or TRBV12-4 to TRBJ2-7; TRBD2 matches at 9 bases. J was trimmed by 7 bases and V by 10 bases; bases with no gene match: 11. CDR3 length: 13 amino acids. CDR3 sequence: CAIRTSVGEEQYF. The CDR3 nucleotides are TGTGCCATCCGGACTAGCGTAGGGGAGGAGCAGTACTTC.

The rearrangement links TRBV2 to TRBJ2-7; TRBD1 agrees at 9 bases. The V gene's germline CDR1 is SNHLY and CDR2 FYNNEI. V lost 5 bases and J lost 3; bases outside the gene matches: 2. The CDR3 spans 13 residues. The CDR3 here is CASSWTGDYEQYF. CDR3 coding DNA: TGTGCCAGCAGTTGGACAGGGGACTACGAGCAGTACTTC.

The V call is TRBV25-1, the J call TRBJ1-2; D is ambiguous. CDR3 length: 12 residues. The V gene's germline CDR1 is MGHDK and CDR2 SYGVNS. The V end lost 0 bases, the J end lost 1 base, and 0 bases lay between the germline ends. As DNA, the CDR3 is TGTGCCAGCAGTGAATATAACTATGGCTACACCTTC. Amino acids: CASSEYNYGYTF.

The count of this clone is one. J is TRBJ2-3 and V is TRBV5-4; D may be TRBD1 or TRBD2 (6 bases each). The germline V gene has CDR1 SGHNT and CDR2 YYREEE (reference sequence). The CDR3 totals 15 residues. The V end was cut by 0 bases, the J end by 1 base, with 9 bases between. As DNA, the CDR3 is TGTGCCAGCAGCTTGGGGGGGGCCCGCACAGATACGCAGTATTTT. Translated: CASSLGGARTDTQYF.

This sequence joins TRBV19 and TRBJ2-7; D possibly corresponds to TRBD1 (5 bases). From germline, CDR1 is LNHDA and CDR2 SQIVND (reference sequence). The CDR3 length is 14 residues. Trimming took 2 bases from V and 5 from J, leaving 13 bases between them. CDR3 nucleotide sequence: TGTGCCAGTAGTATACAGGGCATGGGAAACGAGCAGTACTTC. Translating it yields CASSIQGMGNEQYF.

The rearrangement joins TRBV2 to TRBJ2-4, with 7 positions matching TRBD2. The CDR3 contains 17 residues. Germline V gene data show CDR1 as SNHLY and CDR2 as FYNNEI. Losses at the gene ends were 8 bases for V and 1 base for J; bases not matched to a gene: 14. In nucleotides, the CDR3 is TGTGCCAGCGTGGGGGGGGACGGGTCAGGGGCCAAAAACATTCAGTACTTC. This sequence encodes CASVGGDGSGAKNIQYF. Looking up the rest from reference TRBV2 and TRBJ2-4 gives the full variable domain: EPEVTQTPSHQVTQMGQEVILRCVPISNHLYFYWYRQILGQKVEFLVSFYNNEISEKSEIFDDQFSVERPDGSNFTLKIRSTKLEDSAMYFCASVGGDGSGAKNIQYFGAGTRLSVL.

The rearrangement links TRBV20-1 to TRBJ2-3; 10 positions match TRBD2. Per germline, CDR1 DFQATT and CDR2 SNEGSKA (reference sequence). V lost 3 bases to trimming and J lost 0 bases; unmatched junction nucleotides: 3. CDR3 size: 15 residues. The DNA of the CDR3 is TGCAGTGCTAGTCCTAGCGGGGGAAGCACAGATACGCAGTATTTT. It translates to CSASPSGGSTDTQYF.

This rearrangement joins TRBV4-3 to TRBJ1-1; D call uncertain. Trimming removed 1 base from V and 3 bases from J, with 12 bases in between. CDR3 size: 15 residues. Germline values: CDR1 LGHNA, CDR2 YSLEER. The CDR3 region has the DNA TGCGCCAGCAGCCAAGCGACGGGCCTACACACTGAAGCTTTCTTT. It specifies CASSQATGLHTEAFF.

The rearrangement links TRBV6-5 to TRBJ1-2; D gene ambiguous. Germline loops: CDR1 MNHEY, CDR2 SVGAGI. The CDR3 extends over 14 amino acids. Trimming removed 2 bases at V and 8 bases at J, with 15 bases between. CDR3 protein: CASSYGRLQAGYTF. The CDR3 nucleotides are TGTGCCAGCAGTTACGGCCGCCTCCAGGCGGGCTACACCTTC.

The chain carries TRBV6-5 and TRBJ2-7, with 9 bases identical to TRBD2. With V trimmed by 3 bases and J by 4 bases, 7 bases remained unmatched. The CDR3 sequence is 15 residues long. Germline CDR1 and CDR2: MNHEY and SVGAGI. CDR3 amino acids: CASSYPAGGRYEQYF. CDR3 in DNA: TGTGCCAGCAGTTATCCCGCGGGGGGGCGGTACGAGCAGTACTTC.